This paragraph reports one TCR beta chain. Its specificity is not known. The same CDR3 can be traced to other DNA sequences in this sample. The data stem from a study of cytomegalovirus exposure and HLA in healthy donors. Whole-study results and caveats: TCR clusters originating in the first cohort tended to co-occur in the 100 to 150 validation repertoires, according to a later analysis. TCR sequences were mostly rare, though some public TCRs occurred in many donors. There were 150 to 200 TCR beta chains listed as cytomegalovirus-associated.

Germline CDR1 reads MNHEY; CDR2 reads SVGAGI. The CDR3 loop spans 15 amino acids. V was clipped by 0 bases and J by 2 bases, with 10 bases between them. Here immunoSEQ multiplex PCR was the method, and the copy in TCRdb shows in-frame clones only, minus some. The top ten clones hold roughly 2.5% of a sample with some 150,000 clones, around nine tenths of them seen once. The chain has TRBV6-5 and TRBJ1-2; maybe TRBD1 (5 bases). The specimen sequenced was PBMCs. The origin of this receptor is a man aged 18 to 29 in good health and CMV-seropositive. As DNA, the CDR3 is TGTGCCAGCAGTTACTCGGGGGGTTTGAACTATGGCTACACCTTC. This codes for CASSYSGGLNYGYTF.